Presented here are 20 T cell receptor beta chains from one specimen sequenced in a study of technical replicates of blood from four donors. The method was immunoSEQ multiplex PCR; TCRdb's version includes in-frame clones alone and lacks a portion of them. This table has approximately 84,000 clones, roughly 98% appearing once. Input material: T cells isolated from PBMCs. These TCRs come from a human donor in good health.

The J gene is TRBJ2-7, the V gene TRBV6-5; weak D call: TRBD1 (5 bases). This CDR3 comprises 15 residues. With 5 bases removed from V and 6 bases from J, the gap between germline ends came to 20 bases. Per germline, CDR1 MNHEY and CDR2 SVGAGI. For the CDR3, the DNA is TGTGCCAGCAGTCGCCTGGCAGGGTTTGTCGGCGAGCAGTACTTC. Its protein is CASSRLAGFVGEQYF.

The V gene is TRBV27, the J gene TRBJ2-7, with D possibly matching TRBD1 (5 bases). This CDR3 has 13 residues. CDR1 and CDR2 from the germline V gene are MNHEY and SMNVEV (reference sequence). With 8 bases removed from V and 2 bases from J, the gap between germline ends came to 13 bases. CDR3 residues: CASSDSGPYEQYF. For the CDR3, the DNA is TGTGCCAGCTCCGACAGTGGACCCTACGAGCAGTACTTC.

The chain's CDR3 is CASSKGGDQPQHF. The DNA for the CDR3 is TGTGCCAGCAGCAAGGGAGGGGATCAGCCCCAGCATTTT. The V gene is TRBV11-2, the J gene TRBJ1-5; tentative D call: TRBD1 (5 bases). Trimming stripped 5 bases from V and 5 bases from J, with 10 bases between. Germline V gives CDR1 SGHAT, CDR2 FQNNGV. The CDR3 totals 13 residues.

The chain carries TRBV27 and TRBJ2-1, with 7 bases that match TRBD2. The V gene's germline CDR1 is MNHEY and CDR2 SMNVEV (reference sequence). This CDR3 region has 15 residues. The trim removed 4 bases at V and 4 bases at J, leaving 7 bases unmatched. CDR3 residues: CASSSGVRGYNEQFF. CDR3 coding DNA: TGTGCCAGCAGTTCGGGGGTGCGGGGGTACAATGAGCAGTTCTTC.

The V call is TRBV4-1, the J call TRBJ2-1; 9 positions agree with TRBD2. The CDR3 has 17 amino acids. Germline assignment: CDR1 MGHRA and CDR2 YSYEKL. V was clipped by 1 base and J by 6 bases; unmatched bases: 10. CDR3 DNA sequence: TGCGCCAGCAGCCAAGGGCGGCGGGAGGGGCTCGGCAATGAGCAGTTCTTC. Residues: CASSQGRREGLGNEQFF.

The chain carries TRBV6-5 and TRBJ1-1; 7 bases align to TRBD1. V was clipped by 6 bases and J by 1 base; unmatched bases: 8. Germline lookup yields CDR1 MNHEY and CDR2 SVGAGI. The CDR3 extends over 15 amino acids. CDR3 sequence: CASSRLRGRNTEAFF. The CDR3 DNA follows: TGTGCCAGCAGCCGACTGAGGGGGCGGAACACTGAAGCTTTCTTT.

V is TRBV5-1 and J is TRBJ2-5; a weak D match, TRBD2 (6 bases). V was cut by 0 bases and J by 5 bases, with 14 bases left in between. There are 15 residues in the CDR3. The germline V gene encodes CDR1 SGHRS and CDR2 YFSETQ. CDR3 in DNA: TGCGCCAGCAGCTTGGTTTTAGGGACTGGGGAGACCCAGTACTTC. Protein: CASSLVLGTGETQYF.

This clone was seen only once. The chain is built from TRBV2 and TRBJ2-3; TRBD2 agrees at 7 bases. Germline V gene sequence: CDR1 SNHLY, CDR2 FYNNEI. CDR3 length: 15 amino acids. V was pared by 3 bases and J by 3 bases, with 6 bases of the junction left unmatched. The CDR3, as DNA: TGTGCCAGCAGTGACGGCGGGAGAAGGACAGATACGCAGTATTTT. This codes for CASSDGGRRTDTQYF.

The chain combines TRBV15 with TRBJ1-2; D uncertain. The germline CDR1 and CDR2 sequences are LNHNV and YYDKDF (reference sequence). V gave up 0 bases and J gave up 4 bases, with 12 bases separating them. This CDR3 spans 15 amino acids. CDR3: CATSRDEAWAYGYTF. The CDR3 DNA reads TGTGCCACCAGCAGAGATGAAGCCTGGGCCTATGGCTACACCTTC. The full variable domain, completed using reference TRBV15 and TRBJ1-2, is DAMVIQNPRYQVTQFGKPVTLSCSQTLNHNVMYWYQQKSSQAPKLLFHYYDKDFNNEADTPDNFQSRRPNTSFCFLDIRSPGLGDTAMYLCATSRDEAWAYGYTFGSGTRLTVV.

The genes are TRBV4-1 and TRBJ2-4; 7 bases fit TRBD1. The CDR3 sequence is 16 residues long. Germline V gene lookup returns CDR1 MGHRA and CDR2 YSYEKL. J was trimmed by 0 bases and V by 3 bases; bases with no gene match: 5. CDR3 in amino acids: CASSHRTGLAKNIQYF. DNA for the CDR3: TGCGCCAGCAGCCATAGGACAGGCCTAGCCAAAAACATTCAGTACTTC.

The genes are TRBV10-3 and TRBJ2-7; 7 bases align to TRBD1. Unmatched junction bases numbered 5, after V lost 6 bases and J lost 0 bases. The CDR3 has 14 amino acids. Germline values: CDR1 ENHRY, CDR2 SYGVKD. The CDR3 sequence: CAIRTDRDSYEQYF. For the CDR3, the DNA is TGTGCCATCAGGACTGACAGGGACTCCTACGAGCAGTACTTC.

This rearrangement joins TRBV27 to TRBJ2-1, with D possibly matching TRBD1 (5 bases). In germline, CDR1 is MNHEY, CDR2 SMNVEV (reference sequence). Deletions cut 2 bases from V and 8 bases from J, with 10 bases between. The CDR3 extends over 13 amino acids. The CDR3 region has the DNA TGTGCCAGCAGTTTACAGGGATGGGATGAGCAGTTCTTC. Protein product: CASSLQGWDEQFF.

The V gene is TRBV2, the J gene TRBJ1-4, with TRBD1 as a possible D gene (6 bases). Trimming pared 3 bases from V and 0 bases from J, leaving 14 bases between. Germline CDR1 is SNHLY and CDR2 is FYNNEI. The CDR3 runs to 17 residues. The CDR3 region is CASSDLNQGPTNEKLFF. The DNA of the CDR3 is TGTGCCAGCAGTGATCTTAACCAGGGGCCAACTAATGAAAAACTGTTTTTT.

This chain uses TRBV4-1 with TRBJ1-4; TRBD1 agrees at 7 bases. CDR1 and CDR2 (germline): MGHRA, YSYEKL. The CDR3 runs to 15 residues. With V trimmed by 6 bases and J by 0 bases, 4 bases remained unmatched. CDR3 sequence: CASRKQGSTNEKLFF. CDR3 nucleotides: TGCGCCAGCAGAAAACAGGGGTCAACTAATGAAAAACTGTTTTTT.

This chain uses TRBV29-1 with TRBJ2-1; the D is unclear. Trimming removed 0 bases from V and 5 bases from J, with 14 bases in between. This CDR3 has 15 residues. Germline assignment: CDR1 SQVTM and CDR2 ANQGSEA. The CDR3 reads CSVEDQQGTNNEQFF. In DNA, the CDR3 is TGCAGCGTTGAAGATCAGCAAGGCACTAACAATGAGCAGTTCTTC.

The chain combines TRBV19 with TRBJ1-2, with TRBD1 matching 9 bases. The length of the CDR3 is 15 residues. CDR1 and CDR2 from the germline V gene are LNHDA and SQIVND (reference sequence). V lost 7 bases, J lost 8 bases, and 14 bases stayed unmatched. The CDR3: CASIRPGTGPWGYTF. CDR3 nucleotides: TGTGCCAGTATCCGTCCCGGGACAGGGCCTTGGGGCTACACCTTC. The entire variable domain, with the rest obtained from reference TRBV19 and TRBJ1-2, is as follows: DGGITQSPKYLFRKEGQNVTLSCEQNLNHDAMYWYRQDPGQGLRLIYYSQIVNDFQKGDIAEGYSVSREKKESFPLTVTSAQKNPTAFYLCASIRPGTGPWGYTFGSGTRLTVV.

Only one count was recorded for this clone. V and J are TRBV6-5 and TRBJ2-3; no firm D call. The V end lost 2 bases, the J end lost 8 bases, and 8 bases lay between the germline ends. This CDR3 region has 12 residues. CDR1 MNHEY and CDR2 SVGAGI come from the germline V gene. The CDR3 nucleotides read TGTGCCAGCAGTTACAGTGGCGGTACGCAGTATTTT. It is translated as CASSYSGGTQYF.

The chain employs TRBV10-3 and TRBJ1-4, with D unclear. The CDR3 runs to 14 residues. CDR1 is ENHRY, CDR2 SYGVKD, per germline. The V gene lost 6 bases and the J gene lost 6 bases, with 14 bases spanning the gap. The CDR3 spells CAISEPDIDEKLFF. The DNA of the CDR3 is TGTGCCATCAGCGAACCAGACATTGATGAAAAACTGTTTTTT.

The chain employs TRBV13 and TRBJ1-1; tentatively, D is TRBD1 (5 bases). The V gene's germline CDR1 is PRHDT and CDR2 FYEKMQ (reference sequence). The CDR3 covers 12 residues. Trimming removed 2 bases from V and 5 bases from J, with 6 bases in between. The CDR3 sequence is CASSLQGTEAFF. CDR3 nucleotides: TGTGCCAGCAGCTTACAGGGTACTGAAGCTTTCTTT.

Comments on this clone: Mismatch with germline at one junction end may stem from a read error. V gene TRBV6-5 combines with J gene TRBJ2-5; 8 bases agree with TRBD2. The CDR3 runs to 15 residues. CDR1 is MNHEY, CDR2 SVGAGI, per germline. CDR3 residues: CVSTANRGGWETQYF. CDR3 bases: TGTGTCAGCACAGCTAACCGGGGGGGCTGGGAGACCCAGTACTTC.